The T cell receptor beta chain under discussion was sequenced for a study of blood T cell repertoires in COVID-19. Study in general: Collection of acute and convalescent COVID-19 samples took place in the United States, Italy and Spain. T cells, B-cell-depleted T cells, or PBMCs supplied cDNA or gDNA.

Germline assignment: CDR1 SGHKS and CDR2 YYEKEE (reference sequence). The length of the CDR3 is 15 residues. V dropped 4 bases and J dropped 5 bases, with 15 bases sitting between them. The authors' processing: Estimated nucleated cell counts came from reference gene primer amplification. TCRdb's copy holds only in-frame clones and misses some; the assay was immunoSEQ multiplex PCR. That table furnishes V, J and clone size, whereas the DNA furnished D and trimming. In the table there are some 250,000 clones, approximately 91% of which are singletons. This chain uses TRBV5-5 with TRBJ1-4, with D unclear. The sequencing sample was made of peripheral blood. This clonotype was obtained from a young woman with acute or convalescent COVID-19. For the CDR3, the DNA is TGTGCCAGCAGCCCTGAGGTTTTAACAAATGAAAAACTGTTTTTT. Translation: CASSPEVLTNEKLFF.